One sample yielded the 4 T cell receptor beta chains listed below, sequenced in a study of CD8 T cells in ankylosing spondylitis. TCRdb processed the 5' RACE reads anew with MiXCR; each CDR3 protein has one entry. The sample lists about 220,000 distinct CDR3 sequences, about a quarter occurring once. Sequenced sample: blood, either unsorted or a sorted T cell fraction (not recorded which). The receptors were sampled from a male donor with ankylosing spondylitis or in good health (not recorded which).

This clonotype was picked up many times. The chain employs TRBV15 and TRBJ2-3; D is undetermined. Germline CDR1 LNHNV, CDR2 YYDKDF (reference sequence). V lost 1 base and J 0 bases, leaving 2 bases between the germline ends. This CDR3 spans 13 amino acids. CDR3 region: CATSRASTDTQYF. CDR3 DNA sequence: TGTGCCACCAGCAGAGCCAGCACAGATACGCAGTATTTT.

This clonotype was recorded a few times. V and J are TRBV29-1 and TRBJ2-3; D gene unclear. The CDR3 totals 13 residues. From germline, CDR1 is SQVTM and CDR2 ANQGSEA. V was pared by 7 bases and J by 2 bases, with 13 bases between. Written as DNA, the CDR3 is TGCAGCGGATCCGGGCAGTACACAGATACGCAGTATTTT. Its translation is CSGSGQYTDTQYF.

This clonotype was counted between two and nine times. This sequence joins TRBV6-5 and TRBJ1-1; D unresolved. The germline V and J ends were trimmed by 2 bases and 1 base, with 8 bases remaining between them. This CDR3 contains 14 residues. In germline, CDR1 is MNHEY, CDR2 SVGAGI. Here the CDR3 reads CASSYQAGNTEAFF. CDR3 bases: TGTGCCAGCAGTTACCAGGCAGGGAACACTGAAGCTTTCTTT.

The V and J genes are TRBV29-1 and TRBJ1-1; no reliable D call. The CDR3 consists of 14 residues. Germline loops: CDR1 SQVTM, CDR2 ANQGSEA. Trimming took 4 bases from V and 1 from J, leaving 13 bases between them. The CDR3 nucleotides are TGCAGCGTTGTGGCAGGAGCTACGAACACTGAAGCTTTCTTT. Its protein product is CSVVAGATNTEAFF.